These 31 T cell receptor beta chains originate from one sample sequenced in a study of glioma-infiltrating T cells after dendritic cell vaccination. Using immunoSEQ multiplex PCR, the repertoire was profiled, and TCRdb retains in-frame clones only, with some absent. The sample shows fewer than 75,000 clones, 81% of them seen only once. Sequencing used blood, obtained before dendritic cell vaccination. The receptor source for this set is a human donor with glioblastoma.

The chain employs TRBV29-1 and TRBJ1-1, with 7 bases identical to TRBD1. Trimming cost V 4 bases and J 1 base; bases outside gene matches: 3. The CDR3 spans 13 residues. Germline CDR1 reads SQVTM; CDR2 reads ANQGSEA. Here the CDR3 reads CSVGAGGNTEAFF. CDR3 nucleotides: TGCAGCGTTGGGGCAGGGGGGAACACTGAAGCTTTCTTT.

The rearrangement uses TRBV25-1 and TRBJ2-1; D unresolved. Germline V gene lookup returns CDR1 MGHDK and CDR2 SYGVNS. This CDR3 region has 11 residues. Trimming shortened V by 6 bases and J by 6 bases, and 6 bases separated the two germline ends. In nucleotides, the CDR3 is TGTGCCAGCAGCCTTCGCAATGAGCAGTTCTTC. This translates into CASSLRNEQFF.

Worth noting for this clone: Other DNA sequences from this sample encode an identical CDR3 as well. CDR3 loop: CASSLRGNQETQYF. In DNA, the CDR3 is TGCGCCAGCAGCTTGAGGGGGAACCAAGAGACCCAGTACTTC. This chain joins TRBV5-1 and TRBJ2-5, with a possible D match to TRBD1 (6 bases). This CDR3 is built from 14 residues. Germline V gene lookup returns CDR1 SGHRS and CDR2 YFSETQ. Trimming stripped 1 base from V and 0 bases from J, with 7 bases between.

This clone was observed once. This chain uses TRBV5-3 with TRBJ2-2, with D perhaps TRBD1 (6 bases). TRBV5-3 carries the ORF label, with uncertain function. Trimming shortened V by 2 bases and J by 2 bases, and 10 bases separated the two germline ends. The CDR3 consists of 15 residues. The CDR3, as DNA: TGTGCCAGAAGCTTTGGGGACAACAACACCGGGGAGCTGTTTTTT. This translates into CARSFGDNNTGELFF.

This chain links TRBV5-5 with TRBJ1-6; 8 bases are shared with TRBD1. This CDR3 is 17 amino acids long. The germline CDR1 and CDR2 sequences are SGHKS and YYEKEE (reference sequence). Trimming removed 0 bases from V and 4 bases from J; junction bases left unmatched: 6. The CDR3 spells CASSLVGQAVYNSPLHF. CDR3 sequence (DNA): TGTGCCAGCAGCTTGGTGGGACAGGCGGTTTATAATTCACCCCTCCACTTT.

The V gene is TRBV9, the J gene TRBJ2-2, with 8 bases lining up with TRBD1. V trimming: 0 bases; J trimming: 4 bases; junction bases outside the gene matches: 5. The germline CDR1 and CDR2 sequences are SGDLS and YYNGEE. The CDR3 is 16 residues long. CDR3 in amino acids: CASSVGWTGPTGELFF. The CDR3 region has the DNA TGTGCCAGCAGCGTAGGCTGGACAGGGCCCACCGGGGAGCTGTTTTTT.

The genes are TRBV7-2 and TRBJ1-3; a weak D match, TRBD1 (6 bases). Germline assignment: CDR1 SGHTA and CDR2 FQGNSA. The CDR3 spans 15 residues. V dropped 1 base and J dropped 2 bases, with 9 bases sitting between them. Written as DNA, the CDR3 is TGTGCCAGCAGCTTAGAGGGGGGGCCTGGAAACACCATATATTTT. Translated, it gives CASSLEGGPGNTIYF.

The chain carries TRBV5-4 and TRBJ2-7, with 8 bases fitting TRBD1. With 4 bases clipped from V and 3 bases from J, the junction kept 6 bases outside the gene matches. In germline, CDR1 is SGHNT, CDR2 YYREEE (reference sequence). The CDR3 is 14 residues long. In DNA, the CDR3 is TGTGCCAGCAGCGCCCGGACAGGGAACTACGAGCAGTACTTC. Its translation: CASSARTGNYEQYF.

The chain carries TRBV6-4 and TRBJ2-3; D may be TRBD2 (7 bases). Germline loops: CDR1 MRHNA, CDR2 SNTAGT. Trimming cost V 3 bases and J 5 bases, with 12 bases left between them. This CDR3 has 14 residues. The CDR3 coding sequence is TGTGCCAGCAGTGAGGGAGGGGGAGAAGATACGCAGTATTTT. This translates into CASSEGGGEDTQYF.

The chain carries TRBV2 and TRBJ2-7, with TRBD1 identical over 10 bases. The junction had 5 bases not matched to a gene; V was cut back by 3 bases and J by 3 bases. The CDR3 has 15 residues. Germline V gene lookup returns CDR1 SNHLY and CDR2 FYNNEI. The CDR3: CASSETGTGVYEQYF. CDR3 in DNA: TGTGCCAGCAGTGAGACTGGGACAGGGGTCTACGAGCAGTACTTC.

This clone was recorded only once. This sequence joins TRBV5-4 and TRBJ2-1, with TRBD2 identical over 7 bases. The CDR3 runs to 14 residues. The V gene's germline CDR1 is SGHNT and CDR2 YYREEE (reference sequence). Losses at the gene ends were 3 bases for V and 4 bases for J; bases not matched to a gene: 4. This chain's CDR3 is CASSSGGDYNEQFF. The CDR3 DNA sequence: TGTGCCAGCAGCTCGGGAGGAGATTACAATGAGCAGTTCTTC.

The rearrangement joins TRBV5-4 to TRBJ2-5; possible D gene TRBD1, 6 bases. CDR3 length equals 14 residues. In germline, CDR1 is SGHNT, CDR2 YYREEE (reference sequence). Trimming shortened V by 0 bases and J by 5 bases, and 11 bases separated the two germline ends. CDR3 sequence reads: CASSLVGGGETQYF. As DNA, the CDR3 is TGTGCCAGCAGCTTGGTTGGGGGCGGGGAGACCCAGTACTTC.

The chain recombines TRBV7-2 with TRBJ2-1; D gene ambiguous. Germline V lookup: CDR1 SGHTA, CDR2 FQGNSA. The CDR3 has 13 residues. Trimming pared 2 bases from V and 5 bases from J, leaving 7 bases between. The CDR3: CASSLLRNNEQFF. The CDR3 bases are TGTGCCAGCAGCTTACTCAGAAACAATGAGCAGTTCTTC.

The V and J genes are TRBV9 and TRBJ2-7, with 11 bases that match TRBD1. The CDR3 loop spans 14 amino acids. V shed 2 bases, J shed 6 bases, and the junction held 4 bases outside the gene matches. CDR1 and CDR2 (germline): SGDLS, YYNGEE. The CDR3: CASSVRGTGGEQYF. The CDR3 DNA is TGTGCCAGCAGCGTTCGAGGGACAGGGGGCGAGCAGTACTTC. Full variable domain (remainder filled in from reference TRBV9 and TRBJ2-7): DSGVTQTPKHLITATGQRVTLRCSPRSGDLSVYWYQQSLDQGLQFLIQYYNGEERAKGNILERFSAQQFPDLHSELNLSSLELGDSALYFCASSVRGTGGEQYFGPGTRLTVT.

The chain couples TRBV5-1 to TRBJ2-1; D is possibly TRBD2 (6 bases). CDR1 is SGHRS and CDR2 is YFSETQ in the germline V gene. Deletions cut 4 bases from V and 10 bases from J, with 21 bases between. The CDR3 contains 15 residues. CDR3 sequence reads: CASSPVTSGIVEQFF. CDR3 bases: TGCGCCAGCAGCCCCGTGACTAGTGGCATAGTGGAGCAGTTCTTC.

The chain couples TRBV2 to TRBJ2-7, with unresolved D. Germline CDR1 SNHLY, CDR2 FYNNEI. This CDR3 contains 13 residues. Trimming took off 1 base at V and 2 bases at J, with 6 bases between the two ends. CDR3 coding DNA: TGTGCCAGCAGTGAAGACAGAGCCTACGAGCAGTACTTC. Protein product: CASSEDRAYEQYF. The full variable domain, its missing parts supplied by reference TRBV2 and TRBJ2-7, is EPEVTQTPSHQVTQMGQEVILRCVPISNHLYFYWYRQILGQKVEFLVSFYNNEISEKSEIFDDQFSVERPDGSNFTLKIRSTKLEDSAMYFCASSEDRAYEQYFGPGTRLTVT.

J is TRBJ2-7 and V is TRBV13; TRBD2 agrees at 12 bases. Trimming took 4 bases from V and 6 from J; bases not matched to a gene: 10. The CDR3 totals 16 residues. CDR1 and CDR2 from the germline V gene are PRHDT and FYEKMQ (reference sequence). The CDR3 coding sequence is TGTGCCAGCAGCTCCTCGACTAGCGGGGGTTATGGCGAGCAGTACTTC. Translating gives CASSSSTSGGYGEQYF.

This clone was recorded at least ten times. The chain joins TRBV9 to TRBJ2-1; 7 bases are a match to TRBD1. The J segment lost 4 bases and the V segment lost 0 bases, leaving 1 base of the junction unmatched. Per the germline V gene, CDR1 is SGDLS and CDR2 is YYNGEE. The CDR3 extends over 14 amino acids. The CDR3 DNA follows: TGTGCCAGCAGCGTAGGGACAGGATACAATGAGCAGTTCTTC. Its protein product is CASSVGTGYNEQFF.

This clone has only one observation. The chain couples TRBV11-2 to TRBJ1-1; maybe TRBD1 (6 bases). Trimming cost V 5 bases and J 2 bases, with 9 bases left between them. Germline V CDR1 and CDR2: SGHAT, FQNNGV. This CDR3 is 13 amino acids long. The CDR3 nucleotides are TGTGCCAGCAGCGGACAGACCAACACTGAAGCTTTCTTT. This encodes CASSGQTNTEAFF.

This sequence joins TRBV11-1 and TRBJ1-4; D not certain. Germline loops: CDR1 SGHAT, CDR2 FQDESV (reference sequence). The CDR3 runs 14 residues. The V gene lost 5 bases and the J gene lost 0 bases, with 7 bases spanning the gap. CDR3 amino acids: CASSHTTTNEKLFF. The CDR3 DNA reads TGTGCCAGCAGCCACACGACAACTAATGAAAAACTGTTTTTT.

The chain joins TRBV6-1 to TRBJ1-2, with D perhaps matching TRBD1 (5 bases). There are 12 residues in the CDR3. The V gene lost 5 bases and the J gene lost 1 base, with 5 bases spanning the gap. CDR1 and CDR2 (germline): MNHNS, SASEGT. The DNA for the CDR3 is TGTGCCAGCAGTAGGGGTAACTATGGCTACACCTTC. The encoded protein is CASSRGNYGYTF.

This CDR3 reads CASSPRGFNSPLHF. In DNA, the CDR3 is TGTGCCAGCAGTCCGAGGGGGTTTAATTCACCCCTCCACTTT. This sequence joins TRBV6-5 and TRBJ1-6, with D maybe TRBD1 (6 bases). V shed 5 bases and J shed 6 bases, with 11 bases lying between them. CDR3 size: 14 residues. Germline V gene lookup returns CDR1 MNHEY and CDR2 SVGAGI.

The J gene is TRBJ1-5, the V gene TRBV6-1, with D perhaps TRBD1 (5 bases). This CDR3 is 15 amino acids long. Trimming removed 3 bases from V and 4 bases from J, with 13 bases in between. Germline-derived CDR1 and CDR2 are MNHNS and SASEGT. CDR3 in amino acids: CASSETRKGNQPQHF. CDR3 DNA sequence: TGTGCCAGCAGTGAGACTCGTAAGGGGAATCAGCCCCAGCATTTT.

V gene TRBV2 combines with J gene TRBJ1-2; D gene ambiguous. Germline-derived CDR1 and CDR2 are SNHLY and FYNNEI. The germline V and J ends were trimmed by 7 bases and 0 bases, with 15 bases remaining between them. The CDR3 totals 15 residues. The CDR3 is CASIDSNIPNYGYTF. Written as DNA, the CDR3 is TGTGCCAGCATAGACTCCAACATCCCTAACTATGGCTACACCTTC.

The chain combines TRBV29-1 with TRBJ2-5, with 7 bases fitting TRBD2. The CDR3 loop spans 16 amino acids. Germline V lookup: CDR1 SQVTM, CDR2 ANQGSEA. V lost 3 bases and J lost 4; bases outside the gene matches: 14. DNA of the CDR3: TGCAGCGTTGACGGGGTAAGGCTAGCGGCCCTAGAGACCCAGTACTTC. The encoded protein is CSVDGVRLAALETQYF.

This sequence joins TRBV5-1 and TRBJ2-5; 9 bases fit TRBD2. The CDR3 is made up of 14 amino acids. V was clipped by 4 bases and J by 5 bases; unmatched bases: 6. The germline gives CDR1 SGHRS, CDR2 YFSETQ. The CDR3 DNA sequence: TGCGCCAGCAGCCCTAGCGGGGATCGGGAGACCCAGTACTTC. Its translation is CASSPSGDRETQYF.

The CDR3 spells CAISERQSFSGNTIYF. The DNA of the CDR3 is TGTGCCATCAGTGAGCGCCAGTCCTTCTCTGGAAACACCATATATTTT. The chain is built from TRBV10-3 and TRBJ1-3, with D unresolved. Germline loops: CDR1 ENHRY, CDR2 SYGVKD. V gave up 2 bases and J gave up 0 bases, with 11 bases separating them. This CDR3 comprises 16 residues.

The chain couples TRBV7-8 to TRBJ1-1; D gene unclear. Germline-derived CDR1 and CDR2 are SGHVS and FQNEAQ. The germline V and J ends were trimmed by 5 bases and 5 bases, with 9 bases remaining between them. The length of the CDR3 is 12 residues. The CDR3, as DNA: TGTGCCAGCAGCCTAGACTGGACTGAAGCTTTCTTT. Its translation: CASSLDWTEAFF.

This rearrangement joins TRBV4-2 to TRBJ2-3; D unresolved. CDR1 is LGHNA and CDR2 is YNFKEQ in the germline V gene. Trimming stripped 1 base from V and 4 bases from J, with 12 bases between. The CDR3 contains 15 residues. The CDR3 loop reads CASSQGSVAADTQYF. The CDR3 DNA follows: TGTGCCAGCAGCCAAGGGAGTGTAGCTGCAGATACGCAGTATTTT.

This sequence joins TRBV2 and TRBJ2-1; TRBD1 matches 8 bases. Unmatched junction bases numbered 8, after V lost 6 bases and J lost 1 base. The CDR3 spans 16 residues. The germline gives CDR1 SNHLY, CDR2 FYNNEI. In DNA form, the CDR3 reads TGTGCCAGCAGCCTCGCAGGGGGCGGTTCCTACAATGAGCAGTTCTTC. Protein: CASSLAGGGSYNEQFF.

The chain is built from TRBV7-3 and TRBJ2-3; the D gene is possibly TRBD1 (6 bases). Trimming pared 0 bases from V and 6 bases from J, leaving 10 bases between. The V gene's germline CDR1 is SGHTA and CDR2 FQGTGA. CDR3 length: 14 residues. The CDR3 sequence: CASSLTGGSDTQYF. In DNA, the CDR3 is TGTGCCAGCAGCTTAACTGGGGGCAGTGATACGCAGTATTTT.